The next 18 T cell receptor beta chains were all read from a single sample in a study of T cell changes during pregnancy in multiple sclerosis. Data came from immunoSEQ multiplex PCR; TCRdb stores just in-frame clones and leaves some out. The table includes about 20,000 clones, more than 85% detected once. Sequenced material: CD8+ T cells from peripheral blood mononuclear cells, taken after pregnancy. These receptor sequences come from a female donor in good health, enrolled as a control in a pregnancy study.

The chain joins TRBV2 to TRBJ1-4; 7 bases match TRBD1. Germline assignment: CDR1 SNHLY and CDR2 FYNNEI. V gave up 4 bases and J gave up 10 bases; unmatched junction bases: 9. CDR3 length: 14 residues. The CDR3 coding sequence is TGTGCCAGCAGTGTCGGGCAGGGGGTGGGAAAACTGTTTTTT. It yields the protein CASSVGQGVGKLFF.

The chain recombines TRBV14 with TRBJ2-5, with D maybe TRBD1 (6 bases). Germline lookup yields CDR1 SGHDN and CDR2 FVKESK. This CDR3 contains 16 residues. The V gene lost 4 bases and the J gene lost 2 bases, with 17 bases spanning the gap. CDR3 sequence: CASSPYRAGRQETQYF. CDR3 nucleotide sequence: TGTGCCAGCAGCCCCTACAGGGCTGGTAGGCAAGAGACCCAGTACTTC.

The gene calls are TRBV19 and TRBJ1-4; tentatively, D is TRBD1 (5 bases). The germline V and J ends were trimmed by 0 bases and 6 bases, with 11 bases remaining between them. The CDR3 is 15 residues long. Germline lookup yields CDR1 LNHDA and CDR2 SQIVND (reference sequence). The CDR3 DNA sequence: TGTGCCAGTAGTATAGACAGGGTGGTTGATGAAAAACTGTTTTTT. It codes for CASSIDRVVDEKLFF.

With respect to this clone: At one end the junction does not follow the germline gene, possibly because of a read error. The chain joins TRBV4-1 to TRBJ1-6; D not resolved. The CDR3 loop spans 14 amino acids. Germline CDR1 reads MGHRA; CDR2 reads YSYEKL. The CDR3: CASRQEGVNSPLHF. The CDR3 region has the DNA TGCGCCAGCAGGCAAGAGGGAGTTAATTCACCCCTCCACTTT.

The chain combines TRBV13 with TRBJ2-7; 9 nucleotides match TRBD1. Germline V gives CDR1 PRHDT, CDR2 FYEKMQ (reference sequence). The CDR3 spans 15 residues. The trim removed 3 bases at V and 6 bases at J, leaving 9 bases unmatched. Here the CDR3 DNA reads TGTGCCAGCAGCTTGTCCCTACAGGGGGCCGTCGAGCAGTACTTC. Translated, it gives CASSLSLQGAVEQYF.

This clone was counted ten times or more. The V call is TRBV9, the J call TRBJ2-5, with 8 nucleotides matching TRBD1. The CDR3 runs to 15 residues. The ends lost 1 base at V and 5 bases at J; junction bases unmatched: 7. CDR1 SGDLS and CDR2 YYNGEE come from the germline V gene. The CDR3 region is CASSVSGTGRETQYF. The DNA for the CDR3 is TGTGCCAGCAGCGTATCCGGGACAGGACGGGAGACCCAGTACTTC.

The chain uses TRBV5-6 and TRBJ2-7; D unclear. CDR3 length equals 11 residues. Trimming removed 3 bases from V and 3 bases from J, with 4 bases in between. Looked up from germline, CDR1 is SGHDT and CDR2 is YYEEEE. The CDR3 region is CASSSFYEQYF. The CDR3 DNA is TGTGCCAGCAGCTCTTTCTACGAGCAGTACTTC. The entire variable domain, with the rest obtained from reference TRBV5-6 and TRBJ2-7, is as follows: DAGVTQSPTHLIKTRGQQVTLRCSPKSGHDTVSWYQQALGQGPQFIFQYYEEEERQRGNFPDRFSGHQFPNYSSELNVNALLLGDSALYLCASSSFYEQYFGPGTRLTVT.

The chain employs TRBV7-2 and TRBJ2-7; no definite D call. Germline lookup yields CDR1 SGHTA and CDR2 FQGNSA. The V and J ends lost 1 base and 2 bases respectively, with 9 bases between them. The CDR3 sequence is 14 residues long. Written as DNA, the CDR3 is TGTGCCAGCAGCTTAGGCGGCCCTACCTACGAGCAGTACTTC. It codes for CASSLGGPTYEQYF. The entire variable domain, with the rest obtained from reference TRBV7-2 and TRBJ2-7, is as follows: GAGVSQSPSNKVTEKGKDVELRCDPISGHTALYWYRQSLGQGLEFLIYFQGNSAPDKSGLPSDRFSAERTGGSVSTLTIQRTQQEDSAVYLCASSLGGPTYEQYFGPGTRLTVT.

The CDR3 sequence is CASSHPGAYNEQFF. Written as DNA, the CDR3 is TGCGCCAGCAGCCACCCGGGAGCATACAATGAGCAGTTCTTC. This chain links TRBV4-1 with TRBJ2-1, with D maybe TRBD2 (6 bases). V lost 3 bases, J lost 4 bases, and 10 bases lay in between. Germline CDR1 and CDR2: MGHRA and YSYEKL. CDR3 size: 14 residues.

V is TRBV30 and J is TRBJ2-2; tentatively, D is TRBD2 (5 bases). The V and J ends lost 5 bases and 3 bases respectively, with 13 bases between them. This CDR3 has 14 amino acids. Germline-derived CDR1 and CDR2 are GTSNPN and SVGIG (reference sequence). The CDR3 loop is CAWASDSYTGELFF. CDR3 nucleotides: TGTGCCTGGGCCTCGGACTCTTACACCGGGGAGCTGTTTTTT.

CDR3 amino acids: CASSFGSPNEKLFF. CDR3 bases: TGTGCCAGCAGCTTTGGGAGTCCTAATGAAAAACTGTTTTTT. V gene TRBV5-6 combines with J gene TRBJ1-4; D unclear. CDR1 is SGHDT, CDR2 YYEEEE, per germline. The CDR3 has 14 amino acids. V dropped 2 bases and J dropped 3 bases, with 8 bases sitting between them.

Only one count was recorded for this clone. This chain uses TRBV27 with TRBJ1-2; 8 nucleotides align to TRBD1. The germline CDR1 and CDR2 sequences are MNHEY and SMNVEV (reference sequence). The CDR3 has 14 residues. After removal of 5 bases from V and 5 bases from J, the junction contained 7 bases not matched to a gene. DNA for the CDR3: TGTGCCAGCAGTCCCGACAGGGGCATATATGGCTACACCTTC. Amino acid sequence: CASSPDRGIYGYTF.

Here the CDR3 DNA reads TGTGCCAGCAGCTTGAGCCCTAATCAGCCCCAGCATTTT. This codes for CASSLSPNQPQHF. The rearrangement uses TRBV5-8 and TRBJ1-5; no clear D gene. The CDR3 runs 13 residues. Trimming shortened V by 1 base and J by 4 bases, and 6 bases separated the two germline ends. The germline gives CDR1 SGHTS, CDR2 YDEGEE. Variable domain in full (rest from reference TRBV5-8 and TRBJ1-5): EAGVTQSPTHLIKTRGQQATLRCSPISGHTSVYWYQQALGLGLQFLLWYDEGEERNRGNFPPRFSGRQFPNYSSELNVNALELEDSALYLCASSLSPNQPQHFGDGTRLSIL.

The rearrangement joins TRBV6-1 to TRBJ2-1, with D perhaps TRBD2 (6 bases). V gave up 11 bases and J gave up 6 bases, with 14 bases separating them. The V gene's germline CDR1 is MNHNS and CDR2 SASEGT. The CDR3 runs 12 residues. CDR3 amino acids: CAAASGVNEQFF. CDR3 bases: TGTGCCGCGGCGTCGGGAGTCAATGAGCAGTTCTTC.

CDR3 sequence reads: CASSGGLGYEQYF. The CDR3 nucleotides are TGTGCCAGCAGCGGGGGACTAGGTTACGAGCAGTACTTC. J is TRBJ2-7 and V is TRBV7-6; 8 positions agree with TRBD2. CDR1 and CDR2 from the germline V gene are SGHVS and FNYEAQ. The CDR3 loop spans 13 amino acids. The V segment lost 5 bases and the J segment 4 bases; nucleotides outside the gene matches: 4.

The CDR3 here is CASSIWVTEGYTF. CDR3 nucleotides: TGTGCCAGTAGTATCTGGGTTACAGAGGGCTACACCTTC. J is TRBJ1-2 and V is TRBV19; D unresolved. Germline CDR1 is LNHDA and CDR2 is SQIVND (reference sequence). V shed 3 bases and J shed 8 bases, with 13 bases lying between them. This CDR3 is built from 13 residues.

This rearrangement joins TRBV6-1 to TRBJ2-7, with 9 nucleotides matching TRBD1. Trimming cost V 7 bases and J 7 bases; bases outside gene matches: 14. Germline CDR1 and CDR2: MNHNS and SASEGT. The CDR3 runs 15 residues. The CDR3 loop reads CASTRWEQGAGEQYF. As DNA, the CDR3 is TGTGCCAGCACCAGATGGGAACAGGGGGCGGGAGAGCAGTACTTC.

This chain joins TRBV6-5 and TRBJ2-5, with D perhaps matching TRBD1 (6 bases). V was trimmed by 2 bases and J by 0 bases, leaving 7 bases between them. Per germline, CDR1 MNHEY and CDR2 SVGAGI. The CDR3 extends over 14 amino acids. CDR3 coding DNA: TGTGCCAGCAGTTACCGGGACAACCAAGAGACCCAGTACTTC. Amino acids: CASSYRDNQETQYF.